The table lists the clone carrying this T cell receptor beta chain with a few counts. Its matching antigen is unknown. Unique molecular identifier tags were affixed to discrete cDNA molecules. TCRdb passed the 5' RACE reads through MiXCR, listing each CDR3 protein once. The sample lists 74,000 or so distinct CDR3 sequences, around 10% occurring once. The record originates from a study of early T cells in non-severe SARS-CoV-2 infection. Study details: Sequencing used unsorted whole-blood bulk RNA, so chains lack pairing. Study-wide results and limits: VDJdb matching favored anti-spike CD8 responses, missing private and CD4 specificities.

Sequencing was performed on whole blood. This sequence originates from an adult who was a healthcare worker with PCR-confirmed SARS-CoV-2 infection or an uninfected control (not recorded which).

CDR3 DNA: TGTGCCACCAGTGATGGGACTAGCGGAGCCTACAATGAGCAGTTCTTC. Protein product: CATSDGTSGAYNEQFF. The V and J genes are TRBV24-1 and TRBJ2-1; TRBD2 matches at 11 bases. After removal of 3 bases from V and 2 bases from J, the junction contained 2 bases not matched to a gene. The CDR3 has 16 amino acids. The germline V gene encodes CDR1 KGHDR and CDR2 SFDVKD.